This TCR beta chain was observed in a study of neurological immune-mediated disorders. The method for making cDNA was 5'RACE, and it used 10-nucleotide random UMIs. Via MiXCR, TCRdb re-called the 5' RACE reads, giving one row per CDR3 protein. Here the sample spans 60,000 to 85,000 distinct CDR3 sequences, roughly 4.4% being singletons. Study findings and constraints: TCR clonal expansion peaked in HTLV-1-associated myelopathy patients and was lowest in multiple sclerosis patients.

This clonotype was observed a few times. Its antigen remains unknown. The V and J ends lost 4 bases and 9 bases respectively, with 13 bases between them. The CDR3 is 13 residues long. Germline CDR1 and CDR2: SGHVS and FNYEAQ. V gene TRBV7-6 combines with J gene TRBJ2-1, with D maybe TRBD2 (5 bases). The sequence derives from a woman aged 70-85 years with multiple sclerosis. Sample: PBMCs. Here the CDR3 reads CASSYGDGVEQFF. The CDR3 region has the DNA TGTGCCAGCAGCTACGGAGACGGGGTTGAGCAGTTCTTC.